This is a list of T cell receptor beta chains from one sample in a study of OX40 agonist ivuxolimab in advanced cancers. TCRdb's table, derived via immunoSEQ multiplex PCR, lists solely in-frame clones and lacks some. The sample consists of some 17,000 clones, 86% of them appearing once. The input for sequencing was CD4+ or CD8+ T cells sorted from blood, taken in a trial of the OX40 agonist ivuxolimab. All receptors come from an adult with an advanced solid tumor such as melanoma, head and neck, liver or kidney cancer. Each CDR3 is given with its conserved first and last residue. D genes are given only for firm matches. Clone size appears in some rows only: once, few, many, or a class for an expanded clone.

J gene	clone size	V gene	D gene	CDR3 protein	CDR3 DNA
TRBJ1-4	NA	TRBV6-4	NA	CASSRDGTPNEKLFF	TGTGCCAGCTCCAGGGATGGTACTCCAAATGAAAAACTGTTTTTT
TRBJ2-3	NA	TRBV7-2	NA	CASSSEVLWSTDTQYF	TGTGCCAGCAGCTCCGAGGTACTCTGGAGCACAGATACGCAGTATTTT
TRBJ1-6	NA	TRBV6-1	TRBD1	CAGRGTGGNSPLHF	TGTGCCGGGAGGGGGACAGGGGGCAACTCACCCCTCCACTTT
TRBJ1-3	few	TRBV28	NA	CASSLGGRNTIYF	TGTGCCAGCAGTTTGGGCGGGAGAAACACCATATATTTT
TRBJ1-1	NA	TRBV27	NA	CASTYDPNTEAFF	TGTGCCAGCACCTACGACCCGAACACTGAAGCTTTCTTT
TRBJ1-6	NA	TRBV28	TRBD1	CASSRRTGGSSPLHF	TGTGCCAGCAGTAGAAGGACAGGGGGCTCCTCACCCCTCCACTTT
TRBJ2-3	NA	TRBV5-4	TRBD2	CASRSGTTRRTDTQYF	TGTGCCAGCAGATCCGGGACTACCCGACGGACAGATACGCAGTATTTT
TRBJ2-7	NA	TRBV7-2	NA	CASSPFDSYEQYF	TGTGCCAGCAGCCCGTTCGACTCCTACGAGCAGTACTTC
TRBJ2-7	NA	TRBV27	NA	CASSYSLGAYEQYF	TGTGCCAGCAGTTATAGTTTAGGGGCCTACGAGCAGTACTTC
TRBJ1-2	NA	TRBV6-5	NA	CASLFHGYTF	TGTGCCAGTTTGTTTCATGGCTACACCTTC
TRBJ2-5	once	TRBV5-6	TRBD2	CASSSSGSRRETQYF	TGTGCCAGCAGCTCGAGCGGGAGTAGGCGGGAGACCCAGTACTTC
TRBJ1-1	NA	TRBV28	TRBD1	CASLGQVGNTEAFF	TGTGCCAGCCTTGGACAGGTGGGGAACACTGAAGCTTTCTTT
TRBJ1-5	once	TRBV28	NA	CASSSKQGRSNQPQHF	TGTGCCAGCAGTTCAAAACAGGGTAGAAGCAATCAGCCCCAGCATTTT
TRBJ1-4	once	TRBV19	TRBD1	CASTMGTAYNEKLFF	TGTGCCAGTACTATGGGGACAGCGTATAATGAAAAACTGTTTTTT
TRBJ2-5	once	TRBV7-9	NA	CAAGGETQYF	TGTGCCGCAGGCGGGGAGACCCAGTACTTC
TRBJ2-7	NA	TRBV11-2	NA	CASSFDRGMYEQYF	TGTGCCAGCAGCTTCGATCGGGGGATGTACGAGCAGTACTTC
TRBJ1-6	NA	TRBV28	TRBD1	CASKSGQGWSPLHF	TGTGCCAGCAAGAGCGGACAGGGCTGGTCACCCCTCCACTTT
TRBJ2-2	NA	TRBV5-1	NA	CASSPGPNTGELFF	TGCGCCAGCAGCCCGGGGCCCAACACCGGGGAGCTGTTTTTT
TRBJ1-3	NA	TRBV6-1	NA	CASSAGGGNTIYF	TGTGCCAGCAGTGCCGGGGGTGGAAACACCATATATTTT
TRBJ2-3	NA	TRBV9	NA	CASSGILSGERDTQYF	TGTGCCAGCAGCGGTATCCTGTCTGGGGAGAGAGATACGCAGTATTTT
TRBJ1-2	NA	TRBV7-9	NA	CASSLLFSAGGAYGYTF	TGTGCCAGCAGCTTACTCTTTTCGGCAGGCGGGGCCTATGGCTACACCTTC
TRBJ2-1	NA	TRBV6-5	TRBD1	CASSYSGTVYNEQFF	TGTGCCAGCAGTTACTCCGGGACAGTCTACAATGAGCAGTTCTTC
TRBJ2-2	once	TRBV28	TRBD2	CASGPGTSGAGELFF	TGTGCCAGCGGCCCCGGGACTAGCGGGGCCGGGGAGCTGTTTTTT
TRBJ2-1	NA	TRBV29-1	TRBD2	CSVYSGSSYNEQFF	TGCAGCGTCTATAGCGGGAGCTCCTACAATGAGCAGTTCTTC
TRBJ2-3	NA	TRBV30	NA	CAWSVRGGTDTQYF	TGTGCCTGGAGTGTACGAGGGGGCACAGATACGCAGTATTTT
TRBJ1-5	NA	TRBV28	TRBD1	CATAGGFSNQPQHF	TGTGCCACCGCAGGGGGTTTTAGCAATCAGCCCCAGCATTTT
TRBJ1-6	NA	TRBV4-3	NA	CASSQELAASSYNSPLHF	TGCGCCAGCAGCCAAGAGTTGGCGGCGAGCTCCTATAATTCACCCCTCCACTTT
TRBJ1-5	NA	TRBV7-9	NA	CASSLQNSNQPQHF	TGTGCCAGCAGCTTACAGAATAGCAATCAGCCCCAGCATTTT
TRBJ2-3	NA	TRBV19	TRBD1	CASGYGQGASNTDTQYF	TGTGCCAGTGGCTATGGACAGGGGGCGAGTAACACAGATACGCAGTATTTT
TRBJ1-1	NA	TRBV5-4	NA	CASSLRYNEAFF	TGTGCCAGCAGCTTAAGATATAATGAAGCTTTCTTT
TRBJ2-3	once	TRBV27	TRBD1	CASRRRTGVTDTQYF	TGTGCCAGCAGGCGACGGACAGGGGTGACAGATACGCAGTATTTT
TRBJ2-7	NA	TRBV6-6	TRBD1	CASSPGTGYEQYF	TGTGCCAGCAGTCCCGGGACAGGCTACGAGCAGTACTTC
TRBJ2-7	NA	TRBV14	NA	CASSQAPALAYEQYF	TGTGCCAGCAGCCAAGCTCCAGCATTAGCCTACGAGCAGTACTTC
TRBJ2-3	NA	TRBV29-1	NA	CSVSLQGRSTDTQYF	TGCAGCGTTTCTCTCCAGGGGCGGAGCACAGATACGCAGTATTTT
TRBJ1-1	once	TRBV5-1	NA	CASSLNAENTEAFF	TGCGCCAGCAGCTTAAATGCCGAGAACACTGAAGCTTTCTTT
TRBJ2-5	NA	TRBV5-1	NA	CASSLDPRRGETQYF	TGCGCCAGCAGCTTGGACCCCCGGCGGGGAGAGACCCAGTACTTC
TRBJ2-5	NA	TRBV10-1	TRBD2	CASKGGSSGKVTTQYF	TGCGCCAGCAAGGGAGGGTCTAGTGGGAAAGTAACGACCCAGTACTTC
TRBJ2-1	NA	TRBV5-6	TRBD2	CASSLVLTSGEYNEQFF	TGTGCCAGCAGCTTGGTTCTGACTAGCGGAGAATACAATGAGCAGTTCTTC
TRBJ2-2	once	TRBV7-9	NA	CASSLGTGLTGELFF	TGTGCCAGCAGCCTTGGGACGGGGCTCACCGGGGAGCTGTTTTTT
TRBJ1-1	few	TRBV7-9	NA	CASSLSTATEAFF	TGTGCCAGCAGCTTAAGTACGGCCACTGAAGCTTTCTTT
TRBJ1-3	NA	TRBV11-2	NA	CASSVGTAIGNTIYF	TGTGCCAGCAGCGTCGGGACGGCCATCGGAAACACCATATATTTT
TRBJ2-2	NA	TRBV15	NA	CATSRFPRERGTGELFF	TGTGCCACCAGCAGATTTCCCCGGGAACGCGGCACCGGGGAGCTGTTTTTT
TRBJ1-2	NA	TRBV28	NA	CASSPGTYYGYTF	TGTGCCAGCAGCCCCGGGACATACTATGGCTACACCTTC
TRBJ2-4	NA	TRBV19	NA	CASSVGTIVRNIQYF	TGTGCCAGTAGCGTTGGGACAATTGTACGAAACATTCAGTACTTC
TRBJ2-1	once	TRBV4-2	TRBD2	CASSPSGGSYNEQFF	TGTGCCAGCAGCCCGTCGGGGGGCTCCTACAATGAGCAGTTCTTC
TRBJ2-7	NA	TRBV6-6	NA	CASSSGPNFSYEQYF	TGTGCCAGCAGTTCGGGACCGAACTTCTCCTACGAGCAGTACTTC
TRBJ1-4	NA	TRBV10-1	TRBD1	CASSTINPGQGITNEKLFF	TGCGCCAGCAGTACCATTAATCCGGGACAGGGGATAACTAATGAAAAACTGTTTTTT
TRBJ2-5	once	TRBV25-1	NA	CASSESGRETQYF	TGTGCCAGCAGTGAATCAGGTCGAGAGACCCAGTACTTC
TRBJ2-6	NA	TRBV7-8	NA	CASSPKDPGANVLTF	TGTGCCAGCAGCCCCAAGGACCCTGGGGCCAACGTCCTGACTTTC
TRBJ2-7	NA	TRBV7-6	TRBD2	CASSPGLAGAYEQYF	TGTGCCAGCAGCCCAGGACTAGCGGGGGCCTACGAGCAGTACTTC
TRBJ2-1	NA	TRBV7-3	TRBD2	CASSSSGLAGEGFLSYNEQFF	TGTGCCAGCAGCTCATCAGGACTAGCGGGAGAAGGGTTTTTATCCTACAATGAGCAGTTCTTC